A selection of T cell receptor beta chains follows, all from one sample in a study of regulatory T cells in long-lasting Graves disease. Each CDR3 protein gets one entry after TCRdb re-called the multiplex PCR reads with MiXCR. The sample yields approximately 400,000 distinct CDR3 sequences, about 14% seen once. The sample was peripheral blood mononuclear cells (PBMCs), taken at new diagnosis, from a patient treated with antithyroid drugs. All receptors derive from a female donor with Graves disease. The CDR3 runs from the conserved cysteine through the conserved F or W. The order of the fields is J gene, D gene, V gene, clone size, CDR3 length, CDR3 protein, CDR3 DNA. A D gene is named only where the DNA matches it firmly. For some rows the clone size is stated as once, few or many, or as a class when expanded; others skip it.

TRBJ2-7 TRBD1 TRBV6-2/TRBV6-3 many 14 CASSARDSSYEQYF TGTGCCAGCAGTGCTCGGGACAGCTCCTACGAGCAGTACTTC
TRBJ1-1 . TRBV27 many 13 CASSLLGGAEAFF TGTGCCAGCAGTTTATTAGGAGGCGCTGAAGCTTTCTTT
TRBJ1-1 . TRBV12-3/TRBV12-4 many 15 CASSLGQTPNTEAFF TGTGCCAGCAGCCTCGGACAAACACCGAACACTGAAGCTTTCTTT
TRBJ1-1 TRBD1 TRBV11-2 many 13 CASSSRDRGPAFF TGTGCCAGCAGCTCCCGGGACAGAGGTCCAGCTTTCTTT
TRBJ1-1 . TRBV18 few 13 CASSLLRGAEAFF TGTGCCAGCTCACTTCTCAGGGGTGCCGAAGCTTTCTTT
TRBJ1-5 . TRBV20-1 many 14 CSAYEGRVDQPQHF TGCAGTGCTTATGAGGGTAGAGTGGATCAGCCCCAGCATTTT
TRBJ2-1 TRBD1 TRBV11-1 many 16 CASSLGGTGVYNEQFF TGTGCCAGCAGCTTAGGGGGGACAGGGGTCTACAATGAGCAGTTCTTC
TRBJ2-7 . TRBV6-2/TRBV6-3 many 12 CASSHGTDEQYF TGTGCCAGCAGCCACGGGACCGACGAGCAGTACTTC
TRBJ1-1 . TRBV5-1 many 13 CASRQGGGSEAFF TGCGCCAGCAGGCAAGGGGGGGGCTCTGAAGCTTTCTTT
TRBJ2-2 TRBD1 TRBV2 many 14 CASTDRGVTGELFF TGTGCCAGCACTGACAGGGGGGTGACCGGGGAGCTGTTTTTT
TRBJ2-3 . TRBV24-1 many 15 CATSDTGTLDDTQYF TGTGCCACCAGTGATACAGGAACCCTCGACGATACGCAGTATTTT
TRBJ1-3 . TRBV12-3/TRBV12-4 many 16 CASSSPPRRTGNTIYF TGTGCCAGCAGTTCCCCCCCGAGAAGGACTGGAAACACCATATATTTT
TRBJ2-1 . TRBV11-2 many 13 CASSLSGLNEQFF TGTGCCAGCAGCTTATCAGGACTCAATGAGCAGTTCTTC
TRBJ1-6 TRBD1 TRBV4-1 few 16 CASSRVGQGANSPLHF TGCGCCAGCAGCCGCGTGGGACAGGGGGCGAATTCACCCCTCCACTTT
TRBJ1-5 TRBD1 TRBV7-2 many 15 CASSQEGGAMTAQHF TGTGCCAGCAGCCAAGAAGGGGGCGCGATGACGGCCCAGCATTTT
TRBJ1-1 TRBD1 TRBV2 . 15 CASIDRTGGDTEAFF TGTGCCAGCATCGACAGGACAGGAGGGGACACTGAAGCTTTCTTT
TRBJ1-1 . TRBV11-2 many 13 CASSLRGQAEAFF TGTGCCAGCAGCCTCAGGGGACAAGCTGAAGCTTTCTTT
TRBJ2-7 . TRBV4-2 many 14 CASSPTLGTYEQYF TGTGCCAGCAGCCCCACCCTCGGGACCTACGAGCAGTACTTC
TRBJ1-5 TRBD1 TRBV20-1 many 13 CSAGGQGAQPQHF TGCAGTGCCGGGGGACAGGGGGCCCAGCCCCAGCATTTT
TRBJ2-5 TRBD2 TRBV13 many 17 CASSLTLAGANQETQYF TGTGCCAGCAGCTTAACCCTAGCGGGAGCTAACCAAGAGACCCAGTACTTC
TRBJ1-1 . TRBV9 many 13 CASSSSDGTEAFF TGTGCCAGCAGCTCAAGCGATGGCACTGAAGCTTTCTTT
TRBJ1-5 . TRBV28 . 14 CASSSSRSNQPQHF TGTGCCAGCAGTTCGAGCAGGTCCAATCAGCCCCAGCATTTT
TRBJ1-5 TRBD1 TRBV28 once 14 CATIRTGGNQPQHF TGTGCCACCATAAGGACAGGGGGCAATCAGCCCCAGCATTTT
TRBJ1-4 . TRBV25-1 . 15 CASSDYDATNEKLFF TGTGCCAGCAGTGATTACGACGCCACTAATGAAAAACTGTTTTTT
TRBJ1-2 . TRBV7-9 many 14 CASRSLPDPAGYTF TGTGCCAGCAGATCTCTCCCCGACCCTGCTGGCTACACCTTC
TRBJ1-1 . TRBV5-6 many 13 CASSFKEATEAFF TGTGCCAGCAGCTTTAAGGAGGCCACTGAAGCTTTCTTT
TRBJ2-1 . TRBV7-2 many 14 CASSSNPQDNEQFF TGTGCCAGCAGCTCCAATCCACAGGACAATGAGCAGTTCTTC
TRBJ2-1 . TRBV5-1 many 14 CASSLVGPHNEQFF TGCGCCAGCAGCTTGGTAGGGCCCCACAATGAGCAGTTCTTC
TRBJ2-3 . TRBV12-3/TRBV12-4 many 15 CASSLRSGGTDTQYF TGTGCCAGCAGTTTACGGTCAGGGGGCACAGATACGCAGTATTTT
TRBJ1-5 . TRBV20-1 many 16 CSARGVGGDSNQPQHF TGCAGTGCTAGGGGCGTGGGTGGAGATAGCAATCAGCCCCAGCATTTT
TRBJ2-7 . TRBV7-6 many 14 CASSLGDVHYEQYF TGTGCCAGCAGCTTGGGCGACGTTCACTACGAGCAGTACTTC
TRBJ1-4 . TRBV11-2 . 13 CASSLEISEKLFF TGTGCCAGCAGCTTAGAGATATCCGAAAAACTGTTTTTT
TRBJ2-7 TRBD1 TRBV7-9 many 17 CASSLYTGTGAAYEQYF TGTGCCAGCAGCTTATACACAGGGACAGGGGCGGCCTACGAGCAGTACTTC
TRBJ1-3 TRBD1 TRBV5-6 many 14 CASSWTGYRNTIYF TGTGCCAGCAGCTGGACAGGGTACCGAAACACCATATATTTT
TRBJ1-1 . TRBV7-6 many 14 CASSFGVANTEAFF TGTGCCAGCAGCTTTGGGGTGGCGAACACTGAAGCTTTCTTT
TRBJ2-1 . TRBV6-1 many 14 CASRSLGDTNEQFF TGTGCCAGCAGATCGCTAGGGGACACCAATGAGCAGTTCTTC
TRBJ1-1 . TRBV5-1 many 13 CASSLYGQLEAFF TGCGCCAGCAGCTTGTACGGACAGTTGGAAGCTTTCTTT
TRBJ2-6 . TRBV4-3 few 19 CASSQAPPNALSGANVLTF TGCGCCAGCAGCCAAGCACCCCCGAATGCCCTCTCTGGGGCCAACGTCCTGACTTTC
TRBJ2-2 . TRBV11-3 many 22 CASSLPTLSASSGDSHTGELFF TGTGCCAGCAGCTTACCGACCCTCTCCGCTTCGAGTGGTGACAGCCACACCGGGGAGCTGTTTTTT
TRBJ2-3 TRBD1 TRBV28 . 15 CASSLSTGGTDTQYF TGTGCCAGCAGTTTGTCGACAGGGGGCACGGATACGCAGTATTTT
TRBJ1-5 . TRBV28 few 16 CASSLLGQISNQPQHF TGTGCCAGCAGTTTATTAGGACAGATTAGCAATCAGCCCCAGCATTTT
TRBJ1-2 TRBD1 TRBV3-1 many 17 CASSQFGTGGYNYGYTF TGTGCCAGCAGCCAATTCGGGACAGGGGGCTATAACTATGGCTACACCTTC
TRBJ1-6 . TRBV5-4 many 17 CASSLGSGTNFNSPLHF TGTGCCAGCAGCTTGGGGTCCGGGACAAACTTTAATTCACCCCTCCACTTT
TRBJ1-1 . TRBV5-1 many 15 CASSLSTFMNTEAFF TGCGCCAGCAGCCTCTCGACATTCATGAACACTGAAGCTTTCTTT
TRBJ2-2 . TRBV5-5 many 15 CASSLEHTNTGELFF TGTGCCAGCAGCTTGGAACATACGAACACCGGGGAGCTGTTTTTT
TRBJ2-1 . TRBV20-1 many 14 CSARDRATGNEQFF TGCAGTGCTAGAGATCGGGCGACGGGCAATGAGCAGTTCTTC
TRBJ2-1 . TRBV20-1 many 16 CSARPRGAGVYNEQFF TGCAGTGCTAGGCCTAGGGGAGCGGGTGTGTACAATGAGCAGTTCTTC
TRBJ2-3 TRBD1 TRBV6-2/TRBV6-3 . 14 CASSETGGTDTQYF TGTGCCAGCAGTGAAACAGGGGGCACAGATACGCAGTATTTT
TRBJ2-2 . TRBV24-1 few 15 CATSDVGANTGELFF TGTGCCACCAGTGATGTAGGGGCGAACACCGGGGAGCTGTTTTTT
TRBJ2-7 TRBD2 TRBV7-9 . 16 CASSLTREGSPYEQYF TGTGCCAGCAGCTTAACCAGGGAGGGGAGCCCCTACGAGCAGTACTTC
TRBJ2-3 . TRBV7-3 . 18 CASSLTLKGTPPTDTQYF TGTGCCAGCAGCTTAACGCTGAAGGGCACCCCCCCCACAGATACGCAGTATTTT
TRBJ1-2 . TRBV6-2/TRBV6-3 many 16 CASSYSSKEADYGYTF TGTGCCAGCAGTTACTCGTCGAAGGAGGCGGACTATGGCTACACCTTC
TRBJ2-3 TRBD2 TRBV4-1 few 14 CASSQVSGGGTQYF TGCGCCAGCAGCCAAGTTAGCGGGGGAGGTACGCAGTATTTT
TRBJ2-1 TRBD2 TRBV11-2 many 20 CASSPIGLGLAGATYNEQFF TGTGCCAGCAGCCCTATAGGGCTGGGACTAGCGGGAGCCACCTACAATGAGCAGTTCTTC
TRBJ1-2 TRBD1 TRBV5-4 many 15 CASSPGQGATYGYTF TGTGCCAGCAGCCCCGGACAGGGGGCGACCTATGGCTACACCTTC